This T cell receptor beta chain was captured in a study of T cells in Graves' hyperthyroidism and ophthalmopathy. The CDR3 totals 15 residues. Germline V lookup: CDR1 SGHRS, CDR2 YFSETQ. J lost 2 bases, V lost 4 bases, and 5 bases had no gene match. As concerns this clonotype: Its antigen is unknown.

Points from the study as a whole: In blood, most of the thyroid clonotypes expanded above 0.001 were also present.

What was amplified from RNA transcripts were TCR beta CDR3 regions. TCR CDR3 underwent first-round RT-PCR with the HTBI primer set. One entry per CDR3 protein results from TCRdb running MiXCR on the multiplex PCR reads. The table has about 640,000 distinct CDR3 sequences, more than 20% seen once. Sequencing input: blood. The J gene is TRBJ2-3, the V gene TRBV5-1, with TRBD1 matching over 9 bases. This receptor was identified in a man aged 30 to 45 with Graves' ophthalmopathy. The CDR3 loop reads CASSHWDRDTDTQYF. The CDR3 region has the DNA TGCGCCAGCAGCCATTGGGACAGGGACACAGATACGCAGTATTTT.